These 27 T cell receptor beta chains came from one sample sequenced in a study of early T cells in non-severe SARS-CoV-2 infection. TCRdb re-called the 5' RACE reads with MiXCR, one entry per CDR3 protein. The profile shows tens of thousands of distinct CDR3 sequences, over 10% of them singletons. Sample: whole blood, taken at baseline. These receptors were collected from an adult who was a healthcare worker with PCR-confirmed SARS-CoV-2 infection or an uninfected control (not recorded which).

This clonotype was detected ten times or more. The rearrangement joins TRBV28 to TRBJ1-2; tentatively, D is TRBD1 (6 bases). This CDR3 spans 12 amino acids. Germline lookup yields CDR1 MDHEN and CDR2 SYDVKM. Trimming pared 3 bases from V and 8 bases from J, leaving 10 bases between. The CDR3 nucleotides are TGTGCCAGCAGTTTCGACGACAGGGGCTACACCTTC. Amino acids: CASSFDDRGYTF.

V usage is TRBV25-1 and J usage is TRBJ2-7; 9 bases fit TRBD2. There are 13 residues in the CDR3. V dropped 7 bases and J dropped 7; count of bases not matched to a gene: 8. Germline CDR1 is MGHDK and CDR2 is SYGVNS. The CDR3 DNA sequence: TGTGCCAGCATAGCTAGCGGGAAAAGGGAGCAGTACTTC. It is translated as CASIASGKREQYF.

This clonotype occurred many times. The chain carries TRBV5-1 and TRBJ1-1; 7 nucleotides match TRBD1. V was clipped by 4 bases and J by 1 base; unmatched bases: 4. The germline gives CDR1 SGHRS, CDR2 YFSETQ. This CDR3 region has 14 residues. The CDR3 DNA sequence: TGCGCCAGCAGCCCCGGGACAGCGAACACTGAAGCTTTCTTT. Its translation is CASSPGTANTEAFF.

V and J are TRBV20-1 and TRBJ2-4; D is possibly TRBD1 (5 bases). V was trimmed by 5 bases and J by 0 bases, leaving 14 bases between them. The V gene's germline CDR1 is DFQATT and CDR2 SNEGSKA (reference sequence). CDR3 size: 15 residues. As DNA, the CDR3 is TGCAGTGCTGCTAAAGGACATCTAGCCAAAAACATTCAGTACTTC. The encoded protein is CSAAKGHLAKNIQYF.

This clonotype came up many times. CDR3 loop: CASQGDGYTGELFF. The CDR3 DNA reads TGCGCCAGTCAGGGGGACGGTTACACCGGGGAGCTGTTTTTT. The genes are TRBV5-1 and TRBJ2-2; 7 bases match TRBD1. V was pared by 8 bases and J by 3 bases, with 7 bases of the junction left unmatched. The CDR3 is made up of 14 amino acids. Germline lookup yields CDR1 SGHRS and CDR2 YFSETQ.

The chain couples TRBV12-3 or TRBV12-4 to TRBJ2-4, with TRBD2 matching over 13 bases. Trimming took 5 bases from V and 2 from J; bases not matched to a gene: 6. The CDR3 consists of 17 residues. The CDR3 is CASSLVGLAGTKNIQYF. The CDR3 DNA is TGTGCCAGCAGTCTAGTGGGACTAGCGGGAACCAAAAACATTCAGTACTTC.

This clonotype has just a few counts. The CDR3: CASMIQGQKLFF. CDR3 bases: TGTGCCAGCATGATCCAGGGCCAAAAGCTGTTTTTT. The chain carries TRBV6-1 and TRBJ2-2; D is perhaps TRBD1 (5 bases). The germline gives CDR1 MNHNS, CDR2 SASEGT. V lost 7 bases, J lost 12 bases, and 15 bases lay in between. The CDR3 length is 12 residues.

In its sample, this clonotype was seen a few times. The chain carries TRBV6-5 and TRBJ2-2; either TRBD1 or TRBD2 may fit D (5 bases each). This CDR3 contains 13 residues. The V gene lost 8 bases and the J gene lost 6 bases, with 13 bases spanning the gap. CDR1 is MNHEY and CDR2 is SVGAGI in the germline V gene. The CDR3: CASGRGDAGELFF. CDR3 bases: TGTGCCAGCGGGAGAGGGGACGCCGGGGAGCTGTTTTTT.

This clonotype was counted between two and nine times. The CDR3 is CASSPPSRNNSPLHF. Written as DNA, the CDR3 is TGTGCCAGCTCACCACCGAGCCGGAATAATTCACCCCTCCACTTT. This sequence joins TRBV18 and TRBJ1-6, with D unresolved. CDR1 is KGHSH and CDR2 is LQKENI in the germline V gene. This CDR3 comprises 15 residues. With 0 bases removed from V and 5 bases from J, the gap between germline ends came to 8 bases.

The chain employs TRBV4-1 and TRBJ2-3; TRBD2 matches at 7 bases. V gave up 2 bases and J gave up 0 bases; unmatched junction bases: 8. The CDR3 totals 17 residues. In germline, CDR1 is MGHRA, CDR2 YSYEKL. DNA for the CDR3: TGCGCCAGCAGCCAACCCGGGCTAGCGGTTAGCACAGATACGCAGTATTTT. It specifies CASSQPGLAVSTDTQYF.

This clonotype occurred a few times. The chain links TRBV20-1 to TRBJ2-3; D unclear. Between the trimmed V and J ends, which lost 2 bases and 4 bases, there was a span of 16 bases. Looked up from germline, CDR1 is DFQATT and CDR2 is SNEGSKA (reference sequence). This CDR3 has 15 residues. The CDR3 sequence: CSARLMGKSADTQYF. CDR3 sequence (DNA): TGCAGTGCTAGACTAATGGGCAAGAGTGCAGATACGCAGTATTTT.

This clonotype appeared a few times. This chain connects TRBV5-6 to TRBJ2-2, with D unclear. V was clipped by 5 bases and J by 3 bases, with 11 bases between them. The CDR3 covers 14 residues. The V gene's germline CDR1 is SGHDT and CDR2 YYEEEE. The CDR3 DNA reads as TGTGCCAGCAGTTTGCGGAGTTACACCGGGGAGCTGTTTTTT. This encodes CASSLRSYTGELFF.

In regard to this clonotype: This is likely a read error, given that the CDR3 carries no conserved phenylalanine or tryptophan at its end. CDR3 region: CATSGTGTLAKNIQYY. CDR3 bases: TGTGCCACCAGTGGCACCGGGACCCTAGCCAAAAACATTCAGTACTAC. This sequence joins TRBV24-1 and TRBJ2-4; perhaps D is TRBD1 or TRBD2 (5 bases each). This CDR3 has 16 amino acids. Germline CDR1 is KGHDR and CDR2 is SFDVKD. The V end lost 5 bases, the J end lost 0 bases, and 13 bases lay between the germline ends.

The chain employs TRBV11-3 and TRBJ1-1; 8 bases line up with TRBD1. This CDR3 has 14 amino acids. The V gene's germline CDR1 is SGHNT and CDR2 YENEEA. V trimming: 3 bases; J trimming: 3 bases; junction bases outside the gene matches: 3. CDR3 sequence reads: CASSFEDRDTEAFF. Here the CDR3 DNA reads TGTGCCAGCAGCTTTGAGGACAGGGACACTGAAGCTTTCTTT.

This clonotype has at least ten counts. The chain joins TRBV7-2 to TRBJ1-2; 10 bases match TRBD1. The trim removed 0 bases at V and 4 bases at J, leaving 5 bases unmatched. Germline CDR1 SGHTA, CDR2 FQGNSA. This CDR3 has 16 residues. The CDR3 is CASSLAGTGAIYGYTF. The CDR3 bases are TGTGCCAGCAGCTTAGCTGGGACAGGGGCGATCTATGGCTACACCTTC.

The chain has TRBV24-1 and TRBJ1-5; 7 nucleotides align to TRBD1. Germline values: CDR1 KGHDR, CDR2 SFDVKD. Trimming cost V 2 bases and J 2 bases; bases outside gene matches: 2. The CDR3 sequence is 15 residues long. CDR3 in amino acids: CATSDSGTGNQPQHF. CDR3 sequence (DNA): TGTGCCACCAGTGATTCCGGGACAGGCAATCAGCCCCAGCATTTT.

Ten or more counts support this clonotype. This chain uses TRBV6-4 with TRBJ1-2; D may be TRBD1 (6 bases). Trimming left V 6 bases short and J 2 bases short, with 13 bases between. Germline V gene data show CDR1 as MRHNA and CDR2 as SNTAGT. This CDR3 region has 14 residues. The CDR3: CASSPGGANYGYTF. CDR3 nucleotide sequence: TGTGCCAGCAGCCCGGGGGGGGCGAACTATGGCTACACCTTC.

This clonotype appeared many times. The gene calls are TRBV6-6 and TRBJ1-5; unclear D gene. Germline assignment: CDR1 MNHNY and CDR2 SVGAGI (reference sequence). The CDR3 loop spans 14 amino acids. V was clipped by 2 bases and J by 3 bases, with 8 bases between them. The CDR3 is CASSYGKANQPQHF. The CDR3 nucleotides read TGTGCCAGCAGTTACGGAAAGGCCAATCAGCCCCAGCATTTT.

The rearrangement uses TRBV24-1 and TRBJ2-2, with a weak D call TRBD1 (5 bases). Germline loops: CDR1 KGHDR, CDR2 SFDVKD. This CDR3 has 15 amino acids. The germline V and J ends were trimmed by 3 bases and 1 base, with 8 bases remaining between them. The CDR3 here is CATSDRGRNTGELFF. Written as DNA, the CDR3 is TGTGCCACCAGTGATAGGGGTCGGAACACCGGGGAGCTGTTTTTT.

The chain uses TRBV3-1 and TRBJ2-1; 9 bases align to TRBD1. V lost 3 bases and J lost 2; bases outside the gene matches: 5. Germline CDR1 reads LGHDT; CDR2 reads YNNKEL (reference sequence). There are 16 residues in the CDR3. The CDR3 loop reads CASSHVGTGPYNEQFF. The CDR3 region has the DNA TGTGCCAGCAGCCATGTCGGGACAGGGCCCTACAATGAGCAGTTCTTC.

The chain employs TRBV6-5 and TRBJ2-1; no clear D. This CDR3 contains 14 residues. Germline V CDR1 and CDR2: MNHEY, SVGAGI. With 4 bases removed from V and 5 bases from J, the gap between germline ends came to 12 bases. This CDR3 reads CASSLTEWDNEQFF. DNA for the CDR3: TGTGCCAGCAGTTTGACGGAGTGGGACAATGAGCAGTTCTTC.

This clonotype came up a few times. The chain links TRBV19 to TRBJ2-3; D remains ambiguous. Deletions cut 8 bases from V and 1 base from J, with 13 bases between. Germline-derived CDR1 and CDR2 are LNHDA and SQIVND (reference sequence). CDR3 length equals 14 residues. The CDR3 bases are TGTGCCAGTGCGGACCGATGGGGCACAGATACGCAGTATTTT. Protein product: CASADRWGTDTQYF.

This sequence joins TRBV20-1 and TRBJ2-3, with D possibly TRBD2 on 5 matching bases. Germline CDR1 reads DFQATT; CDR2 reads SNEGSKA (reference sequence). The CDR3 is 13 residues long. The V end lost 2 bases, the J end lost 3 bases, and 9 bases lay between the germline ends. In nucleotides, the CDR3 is TGCAGTGCTAGACCGACTACTACAGATACGCAGTATTTT. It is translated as CSARPTTTDTQYF.

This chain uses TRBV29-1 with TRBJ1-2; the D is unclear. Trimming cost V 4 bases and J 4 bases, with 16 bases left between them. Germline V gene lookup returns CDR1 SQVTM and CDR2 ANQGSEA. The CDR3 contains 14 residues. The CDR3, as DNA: TGCAGCGTTGTAAATTCGGCAGTTCTCTATGGCTACACCTTC. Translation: CSVVNSAVLYGYTF. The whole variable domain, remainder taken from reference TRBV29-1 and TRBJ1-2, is SAVISQKPSRDICQRGTSLTIQCQVDSQVTMMFWYRQQPGQSLTLIATANQGSEATYESGFVIDKFPISRPNLTFSTLTVSNMSPEDSSIYLCSVVNSAVLYGYTFGSGTRLTVV.

CDR3 sequence: CAISESGTGGFTEQFF. Written as DNA, the CDR3 is TGTGCCATCAGTGAGTCCGGGACAGGGGGCTTTACTGAGCAGTTCTTC. The chain links TRBV10-3 to TRBJ2-1; TRBD1 aligns across 12 bases. The CDR3 contains 16 residues. Germline V gene sequence: CDR1 ENHRY, CDR2 SYGVKD. The J segment lost 9 bases and the V segment lost 0 bases, leaving 6 bases of the junction unmatched.

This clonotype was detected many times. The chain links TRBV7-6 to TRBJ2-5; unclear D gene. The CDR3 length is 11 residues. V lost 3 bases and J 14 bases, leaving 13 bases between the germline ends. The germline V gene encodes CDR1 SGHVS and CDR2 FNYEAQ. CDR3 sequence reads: CASSLGQPKYF. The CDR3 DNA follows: TGTGCCAGCAGCTTGGGCCAGCCTAAATACTTC.

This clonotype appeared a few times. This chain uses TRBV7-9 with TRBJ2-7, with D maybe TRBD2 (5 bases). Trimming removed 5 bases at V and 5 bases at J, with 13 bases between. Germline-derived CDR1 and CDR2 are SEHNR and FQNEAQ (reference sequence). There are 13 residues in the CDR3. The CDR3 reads CASSLLSGDEQYF. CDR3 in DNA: TGTGCCAGCAGCCTTCTGTCCGGGGACGAGCAGTACTTC.